This T cell receptor (beta chain) was sequenced during a study of OX40 agonist ivuxolimab in advanced cancers. Profiling relied on immunoSEQ multiplex PCR, and the TCRdb table lists in-frame clones only, not all of them. The sample includes around 84,000 clones, about 90% of them seen just once. CDR1 is LNHNV and CDR2 is YYDKDF in the germline V gene (reference sequence). The CDR3 is 14 amino acids. The V segment lost 0 bases and the J segment 4 bases; nucleotides outside the gene matches: 1. The sequencing used CD4+ or CD8+ T cells sorted from blood, collected in a trial of the OX40 agonist ivuxolimab. The TCR sequence derives from an adult with an advanced solid tumor such as melanoma, head and neck, liver or kidney cancer. The chain combines TRBV15 with TRBJ1-2; 8 positions match TRBD1. CDR3 bases: TGTGCCACCAGCAGAGATACAGGGGGCTATGGCTACACCTTC. Amino acids: CATSRDTGGYGYTF.